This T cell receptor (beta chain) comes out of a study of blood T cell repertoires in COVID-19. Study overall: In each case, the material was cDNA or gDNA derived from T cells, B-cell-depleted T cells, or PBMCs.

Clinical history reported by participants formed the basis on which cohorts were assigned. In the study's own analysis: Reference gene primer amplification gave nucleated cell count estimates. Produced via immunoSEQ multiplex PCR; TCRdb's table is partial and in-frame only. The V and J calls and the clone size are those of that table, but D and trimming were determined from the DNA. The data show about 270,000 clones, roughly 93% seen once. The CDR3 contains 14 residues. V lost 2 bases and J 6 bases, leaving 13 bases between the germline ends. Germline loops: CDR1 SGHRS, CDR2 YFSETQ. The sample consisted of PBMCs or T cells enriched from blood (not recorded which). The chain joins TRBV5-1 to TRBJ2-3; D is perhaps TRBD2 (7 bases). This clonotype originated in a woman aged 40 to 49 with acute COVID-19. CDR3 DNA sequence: TGCGCCAGCAGCTTAGGGGGGGCGTGGGATACGCAGTATTTT. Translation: CASSLGGAWDTQYF.